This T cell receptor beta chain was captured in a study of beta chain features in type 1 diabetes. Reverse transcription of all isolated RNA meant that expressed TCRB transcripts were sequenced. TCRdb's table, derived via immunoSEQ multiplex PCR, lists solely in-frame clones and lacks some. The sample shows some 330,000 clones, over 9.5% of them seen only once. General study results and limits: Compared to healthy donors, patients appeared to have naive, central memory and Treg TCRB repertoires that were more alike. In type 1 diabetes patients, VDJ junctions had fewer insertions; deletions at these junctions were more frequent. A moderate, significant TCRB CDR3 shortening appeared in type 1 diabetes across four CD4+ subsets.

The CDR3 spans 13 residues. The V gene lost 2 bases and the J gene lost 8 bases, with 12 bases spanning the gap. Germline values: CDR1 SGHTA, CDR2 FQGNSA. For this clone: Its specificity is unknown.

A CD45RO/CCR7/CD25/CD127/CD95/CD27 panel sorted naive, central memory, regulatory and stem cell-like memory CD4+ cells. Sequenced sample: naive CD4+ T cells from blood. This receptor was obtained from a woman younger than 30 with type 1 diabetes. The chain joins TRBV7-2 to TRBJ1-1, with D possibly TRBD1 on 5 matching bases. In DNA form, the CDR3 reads TGTGCCAGCAGCTTAAGCAGGGCCTCAGAAGCTTTCTTT. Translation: CASSLSRASEAFF.